The 30 T cell receptor beta chains in this list originate from one sample, sequenced in a study of beta chain features in type 1 diabetes. All of the isolated RNA was reverse transcribed, so expressed TCRB transcripts were sequenced. This table comes from immunoSEQ multiplex PCR, and its TCRdb copy is limited to in-frame clones, with some not included. The data contain under 800,000 clones, around 15% of them singletons. Input material: naive CD4+ T cells from blood. These receptors originate from a man aged 18-30 years in good health.

This chain connects TRBV4-3 to TRBJ1-5, with a possible D match to TRBD1 (5 bases). V lost 0 bases to trimming and J lost 6 bases, with 15 bases between them. The germline V gene has CDR1 LGHNA and CDR2 YSLEER. The CDR3 has 16 residues. The CDR3 loop reads CASSQDIGALGQPQHF. CDR3 sequence (DNA): TGCGCCAGCAGCCAAGATATAGGGGCGTTGGGTCAGCCCCAGCATTTT.

This clone was detected a few times. V gene TRBV29-1 combines with J gene TRBJ2-7; D gene ambiguous. V was shortened by 7 bases and J by 3 bases, with 10 bases between the two germline ends. The CDR3 spans 11 residues. Germline loops: CDR1 SQVTM, CDR2 ANQGSEA. The CDR3 DNA follows: TGCAGCGCCCTGAGAAGCTACGAGCAGTACTTC. It encodes CSALRSYEQYF.

This clone appeared a few times. The J gene is TRBJ1-1, the V gene TRBV29-1, with D perhaps TRBD1 (5 bases). Germline V gene sequence: CDR1 SQVTM, CDR2 ANQGSEA. Trimming stripped 2 bases from V and 5 bases from J, with 12 bases between. The CDR3 covers 13 residues. The CDR3, as DNA: TGCAGCGTTGAACGGGACTTAGGGACTGAAGCTTTCTTT. This translates into CSVERDLGTEAFF. The variable domain in full, completed from reference TRBV29-1 and TRBJ1-1, reads SAVISQKPSRDICQRGTSLTIQCQVDSQVTMMFWYRQQPGQSLTLIATANQGSEATYESGFVIDKFPISRPNLTFSTLTVSNMSPEDSSIYLCSVERDLGTEAFFGQGTRLTVV.

The chain uses TRBV28 and TRBJ2-3; D unresolved. The CDR3 sequence is 12 residues long. Germline V gene lookup returns CDR1 MDHEN and CDR2 SYDVKM. The ends were cut back, 5 bases at V and 3 bases at J, with 6 bases in the middle. CDR3 in amino acids: CASSLQTDTQYF. CDR3 coding DNA: TGTGCCAGCAGTCTCCAGACAGATACGCAGTATTTT.

This clone has just a few counts. The genes are TRBV28 and TRBJ2-4; either TRBD1 or TRBD2 may supply D (5 bases each). This CDR3 has 14 residues. The V end was cut by 5 bases, the J end by 9 bases, with 17 bases between. Germline values: CDR1 MDHEN, CDR2 SYDVKM. The CDR3 loop is CASSGRGHGSIQYF. DNA for the CDR3: TGTGCCAGCAGTGGCCGGGGCCACGGTAGCATTCAGTACTTC.

This clone was counted a few times. The genes are TRBV25-1 and TRBJ1-1; 7 bases are a match to TRBD1. The V segment lost 8 bases and the J segment 8 bases; nucleotides outside the gene matches: 14. The CDR3 extends over 14 amino acids. The germline V gene has CDR1 MGHDK and CDR2 SYGVNS. The DNA for the CDR3 is TGTGCCAGCCGCAGGGGGGCCTCAACGGGGGAAGCTTTCTTT. It specifies CASRRGASTGEAFF.

This clone occurred a few times. CDR3 sequence reads: CASSQPDRADEQFF. The CDR3, as DNA: TGCGCCAGCAGCCAACCGGACAGGGCCGATGAGCAGTTCTTC. This chain links TRBV4-3 with TRBJ2-1; the match to TRBD1 covers 8 bases. The V gene's germline CDR1 is LGHNA and CDR2 YSLEER. V gave up 2 bases and J gave up 8 bases; unmatched junction bases: 5. The length of the CDR3 is 14 residues.

V gene TRBV6-5 combines with J gene TRBJ1-1; the D gene is possibly TRBD1 (6 bases). The CDR3 extends over 14 amino acids. V was shortened by 7 bases and J by 0 bases, with 12 bases between the two germline ends. The germline V gene encodes CDR1 MNHEY and CDR2 SVGAGI. This CDR3 is CASKIQGMNTEAFF. The CDR3 nucleotides read TGTGCCAGCAAAATACAGGGAATGAACACTGAAGCTTTCTTT.

V and J are TRBV19 and TRBJ1-1, with 8 bases lining up with TRBD1. The germline V gene encodes CDR1 LNHDA and CDR2 SQIVND (reference sequence). CDR3 length: 14 amino acids. V lost 3 bases to trimming and J lost 5 bases; unmatched junction nucleotides: 5. Here the CDR3 reads CASSMGQVGTEAFF. In DNA form, the CDR3 reads TGTGCCAGTAGTATGGGACAGGTGGGTACTGAAGCTTTCTTT.

V usage is TRBV18 and J usage is TRBJ1-2; 7 positions agree with TRBD1. Germline trimming cut 5 bases from V and 4 bases from J; bases unmatched to any gene: 10. CDR1 is KGHSH and CDR2 is LQKENI in the germline V gene. The CDR3 runs to 15 residues. The CDR3 sequence: CASSKTGTEIYGYTF. For the CDR3, the DNA is TGTGCCAGCTCAAAAACCGGGACAGAAATCTATGGCTACACCTTC.

This clone was found a few times. This chain links TRBV4-2 with TRBJ1-2; D call uncertain. Germline V gene lookup returns CDR1 LGHNA and CDR2 YNFKEQ. The CDR3 is 12 residues long. Trimming removed 0 bases from V and 6 bases from J, with 5 bases in between. For the CDR3, the DNA is TGTGCCAGCAGCCAAGATTGGAATGGCTACACCTTC. The encoded protein is CASSQDWNGYTF.

This sequence joins TRBV7-9 and TRBJ2-1; D may be TRBD2 (6 bases). The CDR3 has 17 amino acids. Trimming left V 3 bases short and J 0 bases short, with 15 bases between. Germline CDR1 reads SEHNR; CDR2 reads FQNEAQ (reference sequence). The CDR3: CASSFPLAESSYNEQFF. CDR3 nucleotide sequence: TGTGCCAGCAGCTTCCCCTTAGCGGAGAGCTCCTACAATGAGCAGTTCTTC.

This chain joins TRBV4-3 and TRBJ1-3, with TRBD1 matching over 10 bases. From germline, CDR1 is LGHNA and CDR2 YSLEER. The length of the CDR3 is 16 residues. Losses at the gene ends were 0 bases for V and 2 bases for J; bases not matched to a gene: 1. CDR3 sequence reads: CASSQEGTGAGNTIYF. The CDR3 coding sequence is TGCGCCAGCAGCCAAGAGGGGACAGGGGCTGGAAACACCATATATTTT.

This clone turned up a few times. The chain links TRBV14 to TRBJ1-2, with 7 bases identical to TRBD1. This CDR3 has 15 residues. V gave up 1 base and J gave up 4 bases; unmatched junction bases: 6. From germline, CDR1 is SGHDN and CDR2 FVKESK. The CDR3 here is CASSQVKGGGYGYTF. For the CDR3, the DNA is TGTGCCAGCAGCCAAGTAAAAGGGGGCGGCTATGGCTACACCTTC.

This clone was observed a handful of times. J is TRBJ1-1 and V is TRBV7-9; no clear D. V was pared by 3 bases and J by 8 bases, with 10 bases between. The CDR3 totals 12 residues. Germline V lookup: CDR1 SEHNR, CDR2 FQNEAQ (reference sequence). The CDR3 loop reads CASSFGPAEAFF. The CDR3 DNA sequence: TGTGCCAGCAGCTTTGGCCCCGCCGAAGCTTTCTTT.

This clone was observed a few times. This sequence joins TRBV12-5 and TRBJ2-1, with unresolved D. V lost 3 bases, J lost 7 bases, and 4 bases lay in between. The CDR3 runs 11 residues. Germline V gives CDR1 LGHNT, CDR2 FRNRAP. In DNA, the CDR3 is TGTGCTAGTGGTTTTGGGAATGAGCAGTTCTTC. Protein product: CASGFGNEQFF. Drawing the rest from reference TRBV12-5 and TRBJ2-1, the complete variable domain is DARVTQTPRHKVTEMGQEVTMRCQPILGHNTVFWYRQTMMQGLELLAYFRNRAPLDDSGMPKDRFSAEMPDATLATLKIQPSEPRDSAVYFCASGFGNEQFFGPGTRLTVL.

The chain is built from TRBV10-3 and TRBJ1-3; the match to TRBD1 covers 7 bases. CDR3 length: 14 amino acids. V trimming: 4 bases; J trimming: 4 bases; junction bases outside the gene matches: 4. The germline CDR1 and CDR2 sequences are ENHRY and SYGVKD. CDR3 residues: CAISGQGAGNTIYF. As DNA, the CDR3 is TGTGCCATCAGTGGACAGGGAGCCGGAAACACCATATATTTT.

This sequence joins TRBV7-9 and TRBJ2-7; tentatively, D is TRBD1 (6 bases). The V end lost 2 bases, the J end lost 3 bases, and 14 bases lay between the germline ends. The CDR3 sequence is 15 residues long. CDR1 is SEHNR and CDR2 is FQNEAQ in the germline V gene (reference sequence). This CDR3 is CASSLQTGQSYEQYF. The CDR3 DNA sequence: TGTGCCAGCAGCTTACAAACCGGACAGAGCTACGAGCAGTACTTC.

The table lists this clone with a few counts. J is TRBJ2-1 and V is TRBV7-9; D remains ambiguous. The germline V gene has CDR1 SEHNR and CDR2 FQNEAQ (reference sequence). V was cut by 5 bases and J by 2 bases, with 13 bases left in between. There are 15 residues in the CDR3. The CDR3 DNA sequence: TGTGCCAGCAGCGCCCTCAGGAAAACCTACAATGAGCAGTTCTTC. Protein product: CASSALRKTYNEQFF.

This clone was detected only a few times. The rearrangement links TRBV4-1 to TRBJ2-7; D gene uncertain. Germline V CDR1 and CDR2: MGHRA, YSYEKL. V gave up 0 bases and J gave up 5 bases, with 14 bases separating them. This CDR3 has 15 residues. The CDR3 DNA follows: TGCGCCAGCAGCCAAGAAAGTCGCAGGACCAACGAGCAGTACTTC. This translates into CASSQESRRTNEQYF.

This clone was found a few times. The genes are TRBV21-1 and TRBJ2-1; TRBD1 reflects the table's D call only, with no check against the DNA. TRBV21-1 is a known pseudogene. The CDR3 loop spans 14 amino acids. The CDR3 DNA reads TGTGCCAGCAGCACCTTTTATCCGGCAGGGGAGCAGTTCTTC. Amino acid sequence: CASSTFYPAGEQFF.

The rearrangement links TRBV5-6 to TRBJ2-1; D perhaps matches TRBD1 (5 bases). V was cut by 2 bases and J by 15 bases, with 12 bases left in between. CDR1 is SGHDT, CDR2 YYEEEE, per germline. The CDR3 is made up of 11 amino acids. Here the CDR3 reads CASSFSGRRFF. CDR3 nucleotides: TGTGCCAGCAGCTTTTCAGGGCGCCGGTTCTTC.

This clone has just a few counts. The chain has TRBV19 and TRBJ2-5; no clear D. The V and J ends lost 5 bases and 6 bases respectively, with 10 bases between them. The CDR3 has 12 amino acids. Germline V lookup: CDR1 LNHDA, CDR2 SQIVND (reference sequence). The CDR3 bases are TGTGCCAGTAGTTCCAGAACCCAGACCCAGTACTTC. It encodes CASSSRTQTQYF.

The chain is built from TRBV19 and TRBJ2-2; TRBD1 or TRBD2 may be the D gene (5 bases each). Trimming cost V 0 bases and J 4 bases, with 9 bases left between them. Per the germline V gene, CDR1 is LNHDA and CDR2 is SQIVND (reference sequence). The CDR3 totals 15 residues. CDR3 residues: CASSIEGRTTGELFF. CDR3 DNA sequence: TGTGCCAGTAGTATAGAGGGACGAACCACCGGGGAGCTGTTTTTT.

The genes are TRBV7-2 and TRBJ2-2; maybe TRBD1 (5 bases). V lost 0 bases and J lost 6, with 11 bases in between. CDR1 is SGHTA and CDR2 is FQGNSA in the germline V gene. The CDR3 is 15 residues long. The CDR3 DNA reads as TGTGCCAGCAGCTTAGCCCAGGGTAGTTCCGGGGAGCTGTTTTTT. The encoded protein is CASSLAQGSSGELFF.

This clone has just a few counts. The rearrangement links TRBV6-5 to TRBJ2-5, with TRBD1 matching 7 bases. V was clipped by 1 base and J by 5 bases; unmatched bases: 7. The CDR3 runs 15 residues. Germline lookup yields CDR1 MNHEY and CDR2 SVGAGI. The CDR3 DNA sequence: TGTGCCAGCAGTTACTTGTCGGGACAGAGGGAGACCCAGTACTTC. The encoded protein is CASSYLSGQRETQYF.

V is TRBV20-1 and J is TRBJ2-3; D unresolved. Germline V gene lookup returns CDR1 DFQATT and CDR2 SNEGSKA (reference sequence). The CDR3 contains 10 residues. Trimming cost V 3 bases and J 10 bases, with 8 bases left between them. The CDR3 DNA sequence: TGCAGTGCTAGCCGGACGGCGCAGTATTTT. This gives the protein CSASRTAQYF.

This chain links TRBV4-1 with TRBJ1-4, with 12 bases fitting TRBD1. This CDR3 is 18 amino acids long. J lost 3 bases, V lost 4 bases, and 9 bases had no gene match. Germline CDR1 reads MGHRA; CDR2 reads YSYEKL. CDR3 amino acids: CASSLKGQGAGANEKLFF. CDR3 DNA: TGCGCCAGCAGCCTCAAGGGACAGGGGGCGGGAGCTAATGAAAAACTGTTTTTT.

This clone was found a few times. As DNA, the CDR3 is TGTGCCAGCAGCCCCCCGTGGGCACAGAACAAACAAGAGACCCAGTACTTC. This encodes CASSPPWAQNKQETQYF. The chain has TRBV9 and TRBJ2-5; D remains ambiguous. The CDR3 contains 17 residues. V lost 4 bases and J lost 2, with 21 bases in between. Germline V gives CDR1 SGDLS, CDR2 YYNGEE.

This clone was counted between two and nine times. The J gene is TRBJ2-4, the V gene TRBV5-1, with D uncertain. Per germline, CDR1 SGHRS and CDR2 YFSETQ. The CDR3 spans 11 residues. V shed 4 bases and J shed 3 bases, with 2 bases lying between them. In DNA form, the CDR3 reads TGCGCCAGCAGCCACAAAAACATTCAGTACTTC. It specifies CASSHKNIQYF.